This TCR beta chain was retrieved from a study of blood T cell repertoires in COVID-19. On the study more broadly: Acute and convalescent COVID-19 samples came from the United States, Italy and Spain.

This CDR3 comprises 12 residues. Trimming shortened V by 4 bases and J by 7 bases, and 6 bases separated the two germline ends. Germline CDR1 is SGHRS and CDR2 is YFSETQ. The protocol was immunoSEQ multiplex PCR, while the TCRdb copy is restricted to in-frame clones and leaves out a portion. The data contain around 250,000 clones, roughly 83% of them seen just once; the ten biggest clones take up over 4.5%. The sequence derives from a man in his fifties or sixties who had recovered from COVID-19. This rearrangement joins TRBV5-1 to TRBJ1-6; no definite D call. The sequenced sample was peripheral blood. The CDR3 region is CASSGENSPLHF. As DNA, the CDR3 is TGCGCCAGCAGCGGGGAGAATTCACCCCTCCACTTT. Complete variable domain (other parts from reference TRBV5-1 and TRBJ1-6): KAGVTQTPRYLIKTRGQQVTLSCSPISGHRSVSWYQQTPGQGLQFLFEYFSETQRNKGNFPGRFSGRQFSNSRSEMNVSTLELGDSALYLCASSGENSPLHFGNGTRLTVT.